This T cell receptor beta chain was found in a study of blood T cell repertoires in COVID-19. Across the study: Spain, Italy and the United States supplied samples that represented acute and convalescent COVID-19.

Original methodology: Reference gene primer amplification in the assay estimated nucleated cell counts. Data came from immunoSEQ multiplex PCR; TCRdb stores just in-frame clones and leaves some out. V, J and clone size derive from that table, while D and trimming were established from the DNA sequence. The table lists roughly 320,000 clones, approximately 85% of them singletons. V was shortened by 5 bases and J by 0 bases, with 14 bases between the two germline ends. This CDR3 contains 16 residues. The V gene's germline CDR1 is MNHEY and CDR2 SMNVEV (reference sequence). Specimen: peripheral blood. The sequence was obtained from a human donor in a cohort sampled during active COVID-19. The chain combines TRBV27 with TRBJ1-5, with D hard to call. CDR3 region: CASSALRDNSNQPQHF. CDR3 coding DNA: TGTGCCAGCAGTGCACTACGAGATAATAGCAATCAGCCCCAGCATTTT.